This T cell receptor (beta chain) was recovered during a study of technical replicates of blood from a handful of donors. Using immunoSEQ multiplex PCR, the repertoire was profiled, and TCRdb retains in-frame clones only, with some absent. The sample gives about 97,000 clones, approximately 96% of which show up once; about 0.38% is in the top ten. Germline values: CDR1 KGHSH, CDR2 LQKENI. J was trimmed by 4 bases and V by 4 bases; bases with no gene match: 5. The CDR3 has 16 amino acids. Sequencing used T cells isolated from PBMCs. The gene calls are TRBV18 and TRBJ1-3, with 12 nucleotides matching TRBD1. The TCR sequence derives from a human donor in good health. CDR3 in amino acids: CASSQRDRGLGNTIYF. As DNA, the CDR3 is TGTGCCAGCTCACAGAGGGACAGGGGGCTCGGAAACACCATATATTTT.